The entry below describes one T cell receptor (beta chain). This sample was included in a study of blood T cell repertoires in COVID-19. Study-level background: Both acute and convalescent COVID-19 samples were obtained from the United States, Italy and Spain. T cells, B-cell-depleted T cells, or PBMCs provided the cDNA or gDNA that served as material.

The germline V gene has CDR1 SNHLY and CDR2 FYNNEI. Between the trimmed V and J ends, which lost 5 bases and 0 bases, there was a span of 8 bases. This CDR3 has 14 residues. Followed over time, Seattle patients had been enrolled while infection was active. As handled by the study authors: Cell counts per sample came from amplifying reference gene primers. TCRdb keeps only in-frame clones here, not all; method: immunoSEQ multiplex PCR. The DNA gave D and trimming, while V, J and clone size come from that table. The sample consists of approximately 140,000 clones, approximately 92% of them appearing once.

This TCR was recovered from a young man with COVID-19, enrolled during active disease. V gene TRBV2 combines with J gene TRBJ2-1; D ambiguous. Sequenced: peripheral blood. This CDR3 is CASSSRSSYNEQFF. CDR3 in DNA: TGTGCCAGCAGTAGCCGAAGCTCCTACAATGAGCAGTTCTTC. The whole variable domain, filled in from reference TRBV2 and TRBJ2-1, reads EPEVTQTPSHQVTQMGQEVILRCVPISNHLYFYWYRQILGQKVEFLVSFYNNEISEKSEIFDDQFSVERPDGSNFTLKIRSTKLEDSAMYFCASSSRSSYNEQFFGPGTRLTVL.